These 7 T cell receptor beta chains were all obtained from the same sample, sequenced in a study of blood T cells in healthy people across ages. A second PCR of roughly 7 to 11 cycles used a sample-barcoded 5' primer and a J-beta primer mix. TCRdb reprocessed the 5' RACE reads with MiXCR, giving one entry per CDR3 protein. The sample includes around 1.5 million distinct CDR3 sequences, roughly 40% of them seen just once. The sequencing input was blood. The receptor set was obtained from a woman between 18 and 29 years old in good health.

A note on this clonotype: At one end, the junction sequence differs from germline, possibly due to a read error. The genes are TRBV5-1 and TRBJ2-5, with 7 bases that match TRBD1. Germline V CDR1 and CDR2: SGHRS, YFSETQ. This CDR3 is built from 15 residues. The CDR3 sequence: CAGSSTGTDQETQYF. The CDR3 coding sequence is TGCGCCGGCAGCTCGACAGGGACAGATCAAGAGACCCAGTACTTC.

This clonotype was picked up a small number of times. This CDR3 reads CASSGEGLSEAFF. In nucleotides, the CDR3 is TGCGCCAGCAGCGGAGAGGGGCTGAGTGAAGCTTTCTTT. The chain has TRBV5-1 and TRBJ1-1; a weak D match, TRBD1 (5 bases). Trimming shortened V by 4 bases and J by 7 bases, and 14 bases separated the two germline ends. CDR3 length equals 13 residues. Germline CDR1 reads SGHRS; CDR2 reads YFSETQ.

This clonotype was found a few times. V and J are TRBV6-2 or TRBV6-3 and TRBJ2-5, with TRBD2 matching 15 bases. The CDR3 consists of 16 residues. The V gene's germline CDR1 is MNHEY and CDR2 SVGEGT. The J segment lost 11 bases and the V segment lost 4 bases, leaving 11 bases of the junction unmatched. The CDR3 DNA reads as TGTGCCAGCAGTTCTGGACTAGCGGGGGGGCGGAATGAGCAGTACTTC. It specifies CASSSGLAGGRNEQYF.

The chain carries TRBV5-5 and TRBJ1-1; D remains ambiguous. CDR3 length: 16 residues. Trimming removed 1 base at V and 4 bases at J, with 17 bases between. The germline CDR1 and CDR2 sequences are SGHKS and YYEKEE (reference sequence). The CDR3 protein is CASSLRPRSIGTEAFF. The DNA of the CDR3 is TGTGCCAGCAGCTTGCGGCCCAGGAGTATTGGCACTGAAGCTTTCTTT.

The chain has TRBV6-5 and TRBJ2-7; D unclear. The germline V gene encodes CDR1 MNHEY and CDR2 SVGAGI. The CDR3 length is 10 residues. V was shortened by 2 bases and J by 6 bases, with 2 bases between the two germline ends. The CDR3 spells CASSYSEQYF. CDR3 coding DNA: TGTGCCAGCAGTTACAGCGAGCAGTACTTC.

V usage is TRBV2 and J usage is TRBJ2-5; D remains unclear. Trimming cost V 6 bases and J 5 bases, with 16 bases left between them. Germline V lookup: CDR1 SNHLY, CDR2 FYNNEI. This CDR3 has 14 amino acids. The CDR3 region is CASSRWSAGETQYF. CDR3 nucleotide sequence: TGTGCCAGCAGCCGTTGGTCCGCCGGGGAGACCCAGTACTTC.

V and J are TRBV5-1 and TRBJ2-7; D assignment may be TRBD1 or TRBD2 (5 bases each). The CDR3 loop spans 15 amino acids. The V gene's germline CDR1 is SGHRS and CDR2 YFSETQ. V shed 3 bases and J shed 0 bases, with 13 bases lying between them. The CDR3 protein is CASSSGTTLSYEQYF. The DNA of the CDR3 is TGCGCCAGCAGCTCCGGGACGACACTCTCCTACGAGCAGTACTTC.